This T cell receptor beta chain was identified in a study of T-cell reconstitution after alpha-beta-depleted transplantation in children. This CDR3 has 15 residues. V gave up 0 bases and J gave up 3 bases; unmatched junction bases: 5. The germline gives CDR1 SGHDT, CDR2 YYEEEE. Preparation of the TCRbeta library involved a method that used unique molecular identifiers. Each CDR3 protein gets one entry after TCRdb re-called the PCR reads with MiXCR. The sample records 300,000 to 350,000 distinct CDR3 sequences, approximately 23% being singletons. Whole-study results and caveats: Reported findings indicate that, about two months after transplant, alpha-beta T cells came from several hundred expanded clones, which were derived from non-depleted graft cells.

To note about this clonotype: Its matching antigen is unknown.

The source is a male patient younger than 18 who had a stem cell transplant for acute lymphoblastic leukemia, so the T cells may come from the graft donor. V usage is TRBV5-6 and J usage is TRBJ2-5; 7 positions agree with TRBD2. The input for sequencing was PBMCs, mostly from graft donor cells, taken 180 days after TCRalphabeta/CD19-depleted stem cell transplant. The chain's CDR3 is CASSLGAGREETQYF. CDR3 bases: TGTGCCAGCAGCTTGGGGGCGGGGAGGGAAGAGACCCAGTACTTC.